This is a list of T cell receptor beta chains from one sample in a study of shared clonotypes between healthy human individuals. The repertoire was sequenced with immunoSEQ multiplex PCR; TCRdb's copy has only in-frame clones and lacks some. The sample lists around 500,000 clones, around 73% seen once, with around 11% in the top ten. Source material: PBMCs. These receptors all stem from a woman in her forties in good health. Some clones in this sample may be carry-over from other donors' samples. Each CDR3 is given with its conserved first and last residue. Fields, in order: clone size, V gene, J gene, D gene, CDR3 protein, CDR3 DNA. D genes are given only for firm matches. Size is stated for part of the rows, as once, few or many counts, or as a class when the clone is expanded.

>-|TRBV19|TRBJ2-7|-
CASSMKWESSYEQYF
TGTGCCAGTAGTATGAAGTGGGAGAGCTCCTACGAGCAGTACTTC
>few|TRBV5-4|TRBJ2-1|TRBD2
CASSLGSGSYNEQFF
TGTGCCAGCAGCTTAGGCAGCGGGAGTTACAATGAGCAGTTCTTC
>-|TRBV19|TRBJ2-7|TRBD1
CASSIRTGGSYEQYF
TGTGCCAGTAGTATAAGGACAGGGGGCTCCTACGAGCAGTACTTC
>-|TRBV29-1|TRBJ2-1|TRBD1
CSVRDRSYNEQFF
TGCAGCGTTAGGGACAGGTCCTACAATGAGCAGTTCTTC
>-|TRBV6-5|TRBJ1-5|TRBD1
CASSNTHRGGQPQHF
TGTGCCAGCAGTAATACTCACAGGGGAGGTCAGCCCCAGCATTTT
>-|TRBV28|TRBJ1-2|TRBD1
CASSLVTAWLGGTNYGYTF
TGTGCCAGCAGTTTAGTGACGGCGTGGCTAGGGGGCACTAACTATGGCTACACCTTC
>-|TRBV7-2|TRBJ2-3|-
CASSLELPDTQYF
TGTGCCAGCAGCTTGGAACTCCCAGATACGCAGTATTTT
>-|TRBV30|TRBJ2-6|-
CAWSALFRGRAYKSGANVLTF
TGTGCCTGGAGCGCCCTCTTCAGGGGTAGGGCCTACAAGTCTGGGGCCAACGTCCTGACTTTC
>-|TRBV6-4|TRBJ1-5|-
CASSDEGGNQPQHF
TGTGCCAGCAGTGACGAGGGGGGCAATCAGCCCCAGCATTTT
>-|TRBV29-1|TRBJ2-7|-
CSVEVQGSYEQYF
TGCAGCGTTGAAGTTCAGGGTTCCTACGAGCAGTACTTC
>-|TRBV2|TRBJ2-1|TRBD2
CASSPARRRREGGEQFF
TGTGCCAGCAGTCCTGCCCGACGCCGGCGGGAGGGCGGTGAGCAGTTCTTC
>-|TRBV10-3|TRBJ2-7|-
CAISESSGRSYEQYF
TGTGCCATCAGTGAGTCGAGCGGGCGCTCCTACGAGCAGTACTTC
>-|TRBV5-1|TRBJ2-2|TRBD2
CASRRLAGETGELFF
TGCGCCAGCAGGCGACTAGCGGGAGAGACCGGGGAGCTGTTTTTT
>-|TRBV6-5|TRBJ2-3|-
CASSYRGGDADTQYF
TGTGCCAGCAGTTACCGGGGTGGGGACGCAGATACGCAGTATTTT
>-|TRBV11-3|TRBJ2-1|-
CASSLGSLYNEQFF
TGTGCCAGCAGCTTAGGCAGTCTTTACAATGAGCAGTTCTTC
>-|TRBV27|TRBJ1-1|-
CASSPVGGLNTEAFF
TGTGCCAGCAGCCCGGTAGGCGGGTTGAACACTGAAGCTTTCTTT
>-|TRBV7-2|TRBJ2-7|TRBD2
CASSLGAGGQYEQYF
TGTGCCAGCAGCCTGGGGGCGGGAGGCCAATACGAGCAGTACTTC
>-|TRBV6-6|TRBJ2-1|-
CASSQDRNEQFF
TGTGCCAGCAGCCAAGACCGTAATGAGCAGTTCTTC
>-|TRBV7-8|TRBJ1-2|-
CASSSITGYGYTF
TGTGCCAGCAGCTCTATCACAGGCTATGGCTACACCTTC
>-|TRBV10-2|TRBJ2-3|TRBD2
CASSKGLVADTQYF
TGCGCCAGCAGTAAGGGACTAGTGGCAGATACGCAGTATTTT
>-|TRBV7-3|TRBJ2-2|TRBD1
CASSFRGLNTGELFF
TGTGCCAGCAGCTTTAGGGGGCTGAACACCGGGGAGCTGTTTTTT
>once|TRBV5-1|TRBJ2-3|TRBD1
CASMTGVGDTQYF
TGCGCCAGCATGACAGGGGTCGGAGATACGCAGTATTTT
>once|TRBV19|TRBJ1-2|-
CASSISLDGNYGYTF
TGTGCCAGTAGTATTTCCCTGGACGGTAACTATGGCTACACCTTC
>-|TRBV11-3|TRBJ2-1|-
CASSLGGEQFF
TGTGCCAGCAGCCTCGGAGGTGAGCAGTTCTTC
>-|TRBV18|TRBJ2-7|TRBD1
CASSPGRYGTGVYEQYF
TGTGCCAGCTCACCAGGGAGGTATGGGACAGGGGTTTACGAGCAGTACTTC
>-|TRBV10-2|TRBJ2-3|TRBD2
CASSEVSGRVTDTQYF
TGCGCCAGCAGTGAAGTTAGCGGGAGGGTTACAGATACGCAGTATTTT
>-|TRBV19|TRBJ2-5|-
CASSTRTAYQETQYF
TGTGCCAGTAGTACCCGGACAGCGTACCAAGAGACCCAGTACTTC
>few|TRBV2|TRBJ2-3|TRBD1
CATESRDRVDTDTQYF
TGTGCCACCGAGTCCCGGGACAGGGTCGACACAGATACGCAGTATTTT